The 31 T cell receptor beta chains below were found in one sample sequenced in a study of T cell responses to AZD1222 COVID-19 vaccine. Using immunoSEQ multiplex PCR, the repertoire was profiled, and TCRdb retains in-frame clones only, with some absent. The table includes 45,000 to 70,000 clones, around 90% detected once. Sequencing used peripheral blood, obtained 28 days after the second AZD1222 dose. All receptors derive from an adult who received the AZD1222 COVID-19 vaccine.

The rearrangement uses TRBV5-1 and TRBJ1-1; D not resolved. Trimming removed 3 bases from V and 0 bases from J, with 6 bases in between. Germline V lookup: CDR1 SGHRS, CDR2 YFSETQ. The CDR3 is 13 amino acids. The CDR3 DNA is TGCGCCAGCAGCTCGGACGTGAACACTGAAGCTTTCTTT. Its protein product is CASSSDVNTEAFF.

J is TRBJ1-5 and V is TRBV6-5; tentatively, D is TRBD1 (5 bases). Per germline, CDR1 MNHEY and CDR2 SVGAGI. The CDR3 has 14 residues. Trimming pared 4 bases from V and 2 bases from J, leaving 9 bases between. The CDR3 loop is CASSLTAGNQPQHF. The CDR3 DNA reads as TGTGCCAGCAGTTTGACAGCGGGCAATCAGCCCCAGCATTTT.

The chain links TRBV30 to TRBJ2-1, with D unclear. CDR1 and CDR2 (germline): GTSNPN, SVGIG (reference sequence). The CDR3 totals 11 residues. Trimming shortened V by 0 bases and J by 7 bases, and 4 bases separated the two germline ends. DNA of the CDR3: TGTGCCTGGAGTGTACGGAATGAGCAGTTCTTC. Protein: CAWSVRNEQFF. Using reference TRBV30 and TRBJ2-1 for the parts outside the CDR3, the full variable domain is SQTIHQWPATLVQPVGSPLSLECTVEGTSNPNLYWYRQAAGRGLQLLFYSVGIGQISSEVPQNLSASRPQDRQFILSSKKLLLSDSGFYLCAWSVRNEQFFGPGTRLTVL.

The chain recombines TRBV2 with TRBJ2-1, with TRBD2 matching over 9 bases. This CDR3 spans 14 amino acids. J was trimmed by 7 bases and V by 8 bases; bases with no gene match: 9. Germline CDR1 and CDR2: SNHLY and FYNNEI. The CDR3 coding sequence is TGTGCCAGCTCCGGCGGGAGGGAGGTAAATGAGCAGTTCTTC. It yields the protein CASSGGREVNEQFF. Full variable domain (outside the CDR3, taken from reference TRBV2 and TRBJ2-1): EPEVTQTPSHQVTQMGQEVILRCVPISNHLYFYWYRQILGQKVEFLVSFYNNEISEKSEIFDDQFSVERPDGSNFTLKIRSTKLEDSAMYFCASSGGREVNEQFFGPGTRLTVL.

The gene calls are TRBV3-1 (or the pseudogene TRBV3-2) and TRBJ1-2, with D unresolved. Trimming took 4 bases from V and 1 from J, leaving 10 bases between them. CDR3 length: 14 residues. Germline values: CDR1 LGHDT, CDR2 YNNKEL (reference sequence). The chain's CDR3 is CASSRNGDNYGYTF. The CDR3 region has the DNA TGTGCCAGCAGCCGGAACGGGGATAACTATGGCTACACCTTC.

DNA for the CDR3: TGTGCCAGCAGCTTAGGAGGGCTTGCAACTAATGAAAAACTGTTTTTT. Translating gives CASSLGGLATNEKLFF. The chain recombines TRBV7-6 with TRBJ1-4; unclear D gene. The ends were cut back, 1 base at V and 0 bases at J, with 9 bases in the middle. This CDR3 comprises 16 residues. Germline-derived CDR1 and CDR2 are SGHVS and FNYEAQ.

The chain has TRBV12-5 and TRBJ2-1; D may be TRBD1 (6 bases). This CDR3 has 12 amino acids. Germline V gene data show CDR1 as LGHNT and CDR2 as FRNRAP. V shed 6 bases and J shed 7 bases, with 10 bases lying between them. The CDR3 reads CASGEQGNEQFF. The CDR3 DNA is TGTGCTAGTGGAGAACAGGGAAATGAGCAGTTCTTC.

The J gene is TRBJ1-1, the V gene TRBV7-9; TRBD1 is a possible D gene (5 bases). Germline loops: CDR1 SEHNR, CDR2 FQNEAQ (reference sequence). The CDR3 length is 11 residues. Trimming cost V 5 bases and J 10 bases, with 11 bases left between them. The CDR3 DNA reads TGTGCCAGCAGCCTAGGGGTTACAGCTTTCTTT. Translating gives CASSLGVTAFF.

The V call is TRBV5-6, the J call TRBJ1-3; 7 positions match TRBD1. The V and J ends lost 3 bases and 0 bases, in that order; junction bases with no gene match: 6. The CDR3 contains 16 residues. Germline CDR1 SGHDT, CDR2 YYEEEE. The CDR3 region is CASSWTGPASGNTIYF. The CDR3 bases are TGTGCCAGCAGCTGGACAGGACCAGCCTCTGGAAACACCATATATTTT.

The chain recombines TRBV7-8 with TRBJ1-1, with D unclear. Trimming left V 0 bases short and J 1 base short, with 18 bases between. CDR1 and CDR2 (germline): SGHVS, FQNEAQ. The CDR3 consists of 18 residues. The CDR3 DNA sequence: TGTGCCAGCAGCTTAGCGCGGCCGGATCTGTATCAGAACACTGAAGCTTTCTTT. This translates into CASSLARPDLYQNTEAFF.

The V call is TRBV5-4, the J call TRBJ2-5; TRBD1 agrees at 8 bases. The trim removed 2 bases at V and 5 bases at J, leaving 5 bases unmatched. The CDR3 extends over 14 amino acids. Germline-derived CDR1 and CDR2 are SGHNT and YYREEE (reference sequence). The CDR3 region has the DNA TGTGCCAGCAGCTTACCGGACAGGGAGGAGACCCAGTACTTC. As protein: CASSLPDREETQYF.

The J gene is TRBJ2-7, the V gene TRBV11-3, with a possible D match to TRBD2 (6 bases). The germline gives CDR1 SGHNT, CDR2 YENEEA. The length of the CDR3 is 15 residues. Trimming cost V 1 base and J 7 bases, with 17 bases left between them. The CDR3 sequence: CASSLGYIHGGEQYF. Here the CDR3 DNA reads TGTGCCAGCAGCTTAGGCTACATCCACGGAGGGGAGCAGTACTTC.

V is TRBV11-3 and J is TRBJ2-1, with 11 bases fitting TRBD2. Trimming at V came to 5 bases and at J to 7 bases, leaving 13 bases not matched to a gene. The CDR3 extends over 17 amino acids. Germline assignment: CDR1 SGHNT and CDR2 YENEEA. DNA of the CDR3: TGTGCCAGCAGCCCTAGGACTAGCGGGCTCGGGGGAAATGAGCAGTTCTTC. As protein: CASSPRTSGLGGNEQFF.

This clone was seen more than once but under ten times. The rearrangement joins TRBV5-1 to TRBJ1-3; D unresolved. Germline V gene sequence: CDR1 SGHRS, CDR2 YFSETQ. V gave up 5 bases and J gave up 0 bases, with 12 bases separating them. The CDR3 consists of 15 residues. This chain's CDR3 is CASSPDGVSGNTIYF. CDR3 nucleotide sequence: TGCGCCAGCAGTCCTGACGGCGTCTCTGGAAACACCATATATTTT. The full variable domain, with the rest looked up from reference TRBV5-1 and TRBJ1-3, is KAGVTQTPRYLIKTRGQQVTLSCSPISGHRSVSWYQQTPGQGLQFLFEYFSETQRNKGNFPGRFSGRQFSNSRSEMNVSTLELGDSALYLCASSPDGVSGNTIYFGEGSWLTVV.

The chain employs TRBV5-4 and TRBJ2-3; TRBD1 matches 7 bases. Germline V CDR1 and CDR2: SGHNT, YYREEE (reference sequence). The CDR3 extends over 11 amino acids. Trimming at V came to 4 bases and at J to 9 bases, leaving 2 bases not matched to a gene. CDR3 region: CASSLDRTQYF. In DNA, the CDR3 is TGTGCCAGCAGCCTGGACAGGACGCAGTATTTT.

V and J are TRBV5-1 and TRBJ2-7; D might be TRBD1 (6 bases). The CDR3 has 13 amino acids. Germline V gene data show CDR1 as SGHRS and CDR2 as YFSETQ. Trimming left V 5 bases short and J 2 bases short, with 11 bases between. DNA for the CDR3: TGCGCCAGCAGTACCGGGGACACCTACGAGCAGTACTTC. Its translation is CASSTGDTYEQYF. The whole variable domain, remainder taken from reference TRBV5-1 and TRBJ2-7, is KAGVTQTPRYLIKTRGQQVTLSCSPISGHRSVSWYQQTPGQGLQFLFEYFSETQRNKGNFPGRFSGRQFSNSRSEMNVSTLELGDSALYLCASSTGDTYEQYFGPGTRLTVT.

The CDR3 reads CASSESTSGTQYF. Here the CDR3 DNA reads TGCGCCAGCAGTGAGTCGACTAGCGGTACGCAGTATTTT. The V and J genes are TRBV10-1 and TRBJ2-3; 9 bases match TRBD2. V was pared by 0 bases and J by 8 bases, with 0 bases of the junction left unmatched. CDR1 is WNHNN and CDR2 is SYGVQD in the germline V gene (reference sequence). There are 13 residues in the CDR3.

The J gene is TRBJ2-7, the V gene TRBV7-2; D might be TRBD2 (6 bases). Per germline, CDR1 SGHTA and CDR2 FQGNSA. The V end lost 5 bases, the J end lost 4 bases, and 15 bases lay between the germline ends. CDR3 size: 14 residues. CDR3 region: CASSRRREEYEQYF. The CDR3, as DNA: TGTGCCAGCAGCCGCCGGAGGGAGGAATACGAGCAGTACTTC.

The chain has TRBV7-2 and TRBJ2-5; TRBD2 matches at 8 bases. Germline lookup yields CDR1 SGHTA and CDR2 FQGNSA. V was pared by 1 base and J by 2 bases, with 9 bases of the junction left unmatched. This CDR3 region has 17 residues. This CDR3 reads CASSLGVLAGDQETQYF. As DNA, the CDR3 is TGTGCCAGCAGCTTAGGGGTTCTAGCGGGCGATCAAGAGACCCAGTACTTC.

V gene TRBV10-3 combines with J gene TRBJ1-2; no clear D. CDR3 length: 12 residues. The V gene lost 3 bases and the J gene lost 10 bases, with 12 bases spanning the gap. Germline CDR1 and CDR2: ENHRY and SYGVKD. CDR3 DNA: TGTGCCATCAGTGACAGGATCCCAGCCTACACCTTC. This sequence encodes CAISDRIPAYTF.

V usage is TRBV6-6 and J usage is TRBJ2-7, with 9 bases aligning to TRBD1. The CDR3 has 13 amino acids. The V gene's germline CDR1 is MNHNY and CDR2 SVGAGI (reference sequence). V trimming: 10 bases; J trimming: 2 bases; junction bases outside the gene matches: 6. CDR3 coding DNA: TGTGCCACCGGACAGGGGCCTGCCTACGAGCAGTACTTC. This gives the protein CATGQGPAYEQYF.

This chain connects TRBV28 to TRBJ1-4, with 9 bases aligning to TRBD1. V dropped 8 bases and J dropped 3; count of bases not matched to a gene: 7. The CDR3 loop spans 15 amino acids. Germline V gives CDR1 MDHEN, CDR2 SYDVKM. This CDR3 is CASSTGGASNEKLFF. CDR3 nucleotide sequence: TGTGCCAGCTCAACAGGGGGCGCATCTAATGAAAAACTGTTTTTT.

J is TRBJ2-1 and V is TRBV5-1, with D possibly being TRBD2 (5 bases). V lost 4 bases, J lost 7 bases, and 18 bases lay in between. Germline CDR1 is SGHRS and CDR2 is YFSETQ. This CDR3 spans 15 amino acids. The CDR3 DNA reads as TGCGCCAGCAGCCCGGACTCAGGACGGGTTAATGAGCAGTTCTTC. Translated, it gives CASSPDSGRVNEQFF.

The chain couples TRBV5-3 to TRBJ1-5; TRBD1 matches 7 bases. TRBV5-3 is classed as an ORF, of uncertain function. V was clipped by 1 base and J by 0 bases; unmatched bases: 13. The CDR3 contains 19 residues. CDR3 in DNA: TGTGCCAGAAGCTTGAAGCTGGGGCAGGGGGAAAGTAGCAATCAGCCCCAGCATTTT. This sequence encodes CARSLKLGQGESSNQPQHF.

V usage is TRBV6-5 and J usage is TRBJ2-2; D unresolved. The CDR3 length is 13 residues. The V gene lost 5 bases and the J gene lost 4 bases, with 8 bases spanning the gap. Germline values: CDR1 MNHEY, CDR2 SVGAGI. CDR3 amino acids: CASSPVLTGELFF. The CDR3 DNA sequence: TGTGCCAGCAGTCCCGTCCTCACCGGGGAGCTGTTTTTT.

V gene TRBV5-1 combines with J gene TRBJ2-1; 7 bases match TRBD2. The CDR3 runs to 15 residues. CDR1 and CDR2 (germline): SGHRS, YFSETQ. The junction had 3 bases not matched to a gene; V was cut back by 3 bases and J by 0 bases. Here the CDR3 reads CASSWTGGSYNEQFF. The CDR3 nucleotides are TGCGCCAGCAGCTGGACGGGAGGCTCCTACAATGAGCAGTTCTTC. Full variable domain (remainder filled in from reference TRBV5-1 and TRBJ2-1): KAGVTQTPRYLIKTRGQQVTLSCSPISGHRSVSWYQQTPGQGLQFLFEYFSETQRNKGNFPGRFSGRQFSNSRSEMNVSTLELGDSALYLCASSWTGGSYNEQFFGPGTRLTVL.

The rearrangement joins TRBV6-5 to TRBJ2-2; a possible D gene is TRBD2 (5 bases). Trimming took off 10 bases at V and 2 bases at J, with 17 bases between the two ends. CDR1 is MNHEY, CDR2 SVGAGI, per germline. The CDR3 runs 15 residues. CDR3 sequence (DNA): TGTGCCACCAAGAATGGGCCTAGCAACACCGGGGAGCTGTTTTTT. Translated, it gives CATKNGPSNTGELFF.

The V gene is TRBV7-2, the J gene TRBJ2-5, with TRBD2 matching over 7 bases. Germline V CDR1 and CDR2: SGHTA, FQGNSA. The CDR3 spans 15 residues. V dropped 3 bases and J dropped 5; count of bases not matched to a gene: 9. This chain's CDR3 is CASSFVGGPGETQYF. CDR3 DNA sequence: TGTGCCAGCAGCTTTGTGGGAGGGCCGGGGGAGACCCAGTACTTC.

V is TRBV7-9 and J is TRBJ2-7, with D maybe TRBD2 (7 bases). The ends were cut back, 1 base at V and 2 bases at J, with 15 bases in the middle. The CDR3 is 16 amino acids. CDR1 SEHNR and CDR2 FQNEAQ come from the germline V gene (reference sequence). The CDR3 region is CASSLEGGRHPYEQYF. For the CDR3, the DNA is TGTGCCAGCAGCTTAGAGGGGGGGCGTCATCCCTACGAGCAGTACTTC.

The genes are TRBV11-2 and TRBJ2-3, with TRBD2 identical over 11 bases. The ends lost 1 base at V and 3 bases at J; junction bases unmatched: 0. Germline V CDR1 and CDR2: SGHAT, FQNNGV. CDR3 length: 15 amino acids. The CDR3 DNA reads TGTGCCAGCAGCTTAGTAGCGGGAGGGACAGATACGCAGTATTTT. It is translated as CASSLVAGGTDTQYF.

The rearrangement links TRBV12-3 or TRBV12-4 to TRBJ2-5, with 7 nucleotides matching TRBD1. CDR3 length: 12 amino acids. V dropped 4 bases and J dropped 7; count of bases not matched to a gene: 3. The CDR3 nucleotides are TGTGCCAGCAGTTCCGCAGGGGGGACCCAGTACTTC. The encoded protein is CASSSAGGTQYF.